This T cell receptor (beta chain) stems from a study of shared clonotypes between healthy human individuals. Study as a whole: Samples came from a couple of female and three male donors aged 18 to 49. Per-donor plates numbered three CD4 naive, three CD4 memory, two CD8 naive and one CD8 memory. Notes on the study in general: In the sorted subsets, rarefaction showed sequencing was incomplete despite large depth.

TCRdb's table, derived via immunoSEQ multiplex PCR, lists solely in-frame clones and lacks some. The top ten hold 0.55% to 0.7% of the sample, which has around 1.1 million clones, about four fifths seen once. A split of CD4+ cells into CD45RA+ naive and CD45RA-negative memory subsets was performed. Comment on this clone: Its antigen is not known.

The CDR3 spans 15 residues. The germline V gene has CDR1 ENHRY and CDR2 SYGVKD. With V trimmed by 2 bases and J by 6 bases, 5 bases remained unmatched. Sequencing was carried out using memory CD4+ T cells from PBMCs. This sample's subset: CD45RA-negative fraction. This chain connects TRBV10-3 to TRBJ2-5; TRBD1 agrees at 11 bases. This receptor was identified in a young man in good health. Some clones in this sample may be carry-over from other donors' samples. The chain's CDR3 is CAISEGTGGVQTQYF. The CDR3 bases are TGTGCCATCAGTGAGGGGACAGGGGGTGTTCAGACCCAGTACTTC.